A single T cell receptor beta chain is shown here with its context. Its antigen target is currently unknown. Per-nucleotide qualities are absent, and no much larger clonotype sits a single base away. The sample is drawn from a study of T-cell memory formation after mild COVID-19 listed by TCRdb under 2021. Study-level background: TCR sequence clusters from the two donors were largely donor specific. T-cell clones expanding and contracting after mild COVID-19 in two donors were tracked by longitudinal TCRalpha and TCRbeta repertoire sequencing. The cohort was made up of two young adult volunteers, one female and one male, who were previously healthy. Points the paper makes about the study in general: The study included only a couple of mild cases, and larger cohorts that include severe cases with pre-infection samples were judged to be necessary. Some responding clones were found in pre-infection memory, which suggests that pre-existing cross-reactive memory T cells took part in the SARS-CoV-2 response. Contracting CD4+ clones turned up mainly in the CM and EM memory subsets, whereas EMRA was where CD8+ clones were enriched. SARS-CoV-2 specificity was not confirmed for the second-wave clones peaking on day 37. From day 15 to 85, contracting clones showed balanced CD4/CD8 phenotypes, whereas a second wave of clones that expanded from day 15 to 37 leaned towards CD4+.

The V and J ends are trimmed by 1 base and 6 bases, leaving 11 bases between them. From its cysteine to its phenylalanine, the CDR3 spans 14 amino acids. Only CDR3 DNA remains: 42 bases, in frame from the first base. CDR1 and CDR2, looked up from the germline V gene, are SGHRS and YFSETQ. The listed sequencing device is Illumina NovaSeq 6000. cDNA libraries for TCRalpha and TCRbeta were prepared by 5'RACE using constant-segment primers, with sample barcodes and unique molecular identifiers added. Trizol reagent was used to extract RNA from every sample. Amplification of the libraries took two PCR steps, and the second step added a second sample barcode plus Illumina TruSeq adapters. The libraries were sequenced on an Illumina NovaSeq using 2 x 150 bp paired-end reads. In the authors' own workflow: With migec v1.2.7, reads were demultiplexed and then collapsed into UMI-guided consensus sequences. Using mixcr v2.1.11, UMI consensuses were aligned to TRA and TRB V and J templates and then assembled into clonotypes. Clonotypes were classified as expanded or contracted when called significant by both edgeR and NoisET, with noise models trained on biological replicates. For edgeR calls, the cutoffs were a false discovery rate-adjusted p below 0.01 and a log2 fold-change threshold of 1. As an exploratory analysis of dynamics, max-normalized trajectories of the 1000 most abundant clonotypes were examined by PCA with hierarchical clustering. Separately sequenced CD4+ and CD8+ repertoires were used to assign a CD4 or CD8 phenotype to each responding clone. TCRdb trimmed public reads at Q25 via fastp, called clones via MiXCR and kept in-frame beta chains. All rows with the same CDR3 protein become a single entry with the most common DNA and genes. TCRdb's processing, not the study's, gives the V and J calls here. Present in this sample are 250,000 to 350,000 distinct CDR3 sequences, 15% of which were seen just once. The top ten clonotypes cover around 23% of the sample.

Ficoll-Paque density gradient centrifugation was used to isolate PBMCs. The sample comprised PBMCs or a T cell subset sorted from them (not recorded which). The chain was built from TRBV5-1 and TRBJ1-5; no D gene can be assigned with confidence. The receptor's source is a man aged 18 to 29 who had mild COVID-19 (a few samples of this study predate the infection). The sample titles of this study are shuffled in the database, so cell type and time point are left out; the donor was told from shared clones. The DNA sequence is given as TGCGCCAGCAGCTTGTTGCCACGCAGTCAGCCCCAGCATTTT. Translated, it gives CASSLLPRSQPQHF. When the CDR3 is completed using the reference TRBV5-1 and TRBJ1-5 genes on either side, the full variable domain is KAGVTQTPRYLIKTRGQQVTLSCSPISGHRSVSWYQQTPGQGLQFLFEYFSETQRNKGNFPGRFSGRQFSNSRSEMNVSTLELGDSALYLCASSLLPRSQPQHFGDGTRLSIL.